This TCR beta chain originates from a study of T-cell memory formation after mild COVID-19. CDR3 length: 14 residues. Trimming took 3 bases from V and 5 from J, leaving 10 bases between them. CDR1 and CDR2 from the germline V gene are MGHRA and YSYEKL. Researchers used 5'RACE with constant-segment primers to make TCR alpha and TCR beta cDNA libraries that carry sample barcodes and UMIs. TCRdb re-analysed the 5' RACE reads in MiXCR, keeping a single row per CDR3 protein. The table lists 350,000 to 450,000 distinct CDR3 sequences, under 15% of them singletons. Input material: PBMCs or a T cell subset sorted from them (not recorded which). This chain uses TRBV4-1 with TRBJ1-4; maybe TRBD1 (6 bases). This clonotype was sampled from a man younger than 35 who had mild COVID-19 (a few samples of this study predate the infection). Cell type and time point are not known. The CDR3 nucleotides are TGCGCCAGCAGCCACCTTGGACAGAATGAAAAACTGTTTTTT. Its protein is CASSHLGQNEKLFF.